This is a list of T cell receptor beta chains from one sample in a study of monozygotic twins with inflammatory bowel disease. TCRdb reprocessed the 5' RACE reads and reports one entry per CDR3 protein, with no DNA. Recorded here are 150,000 to 200,000 distinct CDR3 sequences; the top ten clones represent approximately 7%. The sample consisted of blood. The receptors stem from a human donor with ulcerative colitis or Crohn's disease, or a healthy co-twin of an affected twin (not recorded which). Both conserved end residues are part of each CDR3. Each record gives: V gene, J gene, CDR3 protein.

>TRBV29-1|TRBJ1-2
CSVGDRAGYTF
>TRBV2|TRBJ2-7
CATRGGRESYEQYF
>TRBV28|TRBJ2-7
CASSPLDSLSYEQYF
>TRBV6-1|TRBJ2-3
CASSARTSGGAFLHTQYF
>TRBV5-1|TRBJ2-3
CASSLVTSGDPTDTQYF
>TRBV6-2/TRBV6-3|TRBJ1-6
CASSYDRGGQGGSPLHF
>TRBV30|TRBJ2-7
CAQRVGLEQYF
>TRBV15|TRBJ2-1
CATRGTSGVGEQFF
>TRBV20-1|TRBJ1-1
CSAPGHLMNTEAFF
>TRBV27|TRBJ2-7
CASSVGQGAYEQYF
>TRBV27|TRBJ1-5
CASRRQADWTQPQHF
>TRBV29-1|TRBJ2-7
CSVDLRGSEQYF
>TRBV18|TRBJ2-5
CASSPVQETQYF
>TRBV12-3/TRBV12-4|TRBJ1-1
CASSPLAEAFF
>TRBV6-5|TRBJ2-5
CASSYSDIRKETQYF
>TRBV19|TRBJ1-6
CASSGRLGSPLHF
>TRBV11-2|TRBJ2-5
CASRISSKGTQYF
>TRBV5-1|TRBJ1-1
CASSLGGQEAFF
>TRBV30|TRBJ2-5
CAWSVGALGGGETQYF
>TRBV6-1|TRBJ1-5
CASSRGPGNQPQHF
>TRBV7-2|TRBJ2-7
CASRVAGGPYEQYF
>TRBV6-5|TRBJ2-7
CASSYSSGGGYEQYF
>TRBV28|TRBJ2-7
CASSRVRVGPYEQYF
>TRBV30|TRBJ2-7
CAWSVPLAGGRAYEQYF
>TRBV18|TRBJ2-1
CASSPGTFSYNEQFF
>TRBV20-1|TRBJ1-4
CSATPAANEKLFF
>TRBV25-1|TRBJ1-6
CASRGDRMVRSDSPLHF
>TRBV6-1|TRBJ1-1
CASTKGGRMNTEAFF
>TRBV6-1|TRBJ1-1
CASTSVPGMNTEAFF
>TRBV19|TRBJ2-2
CASMRDRGTGELFF
>TRBV12-3/TRBV12-4|TRBJ1-1
CASRVQGGGTEAFF
>TRBV7-8|TRBJ2-2
CASSPLAGGANTGELFF
>TRBV20-1|TRBJ1-6
CSARIPPQTGVSYNSPLHF
>TRBV2|TRBJ2-5
CASSERTLRETQYF
>TRBV7-2|TRBJ2-2
CASSLSYGTGELFF
>TRBV11-2|TRBJ1-6
CASSSMLRRSPLHF
>TRBV3-1|TRBJ1-6
CASSQDPGPLGNSPLHF
>TRBV6-1|TRBJ2-3
CASSQLAGSTDTQYF
>TRBV20-1|TRBJ2-3
CSGVSDTDTQYF
>TRBV5-4|TRBJ2-3
CASSFDWSTDTQYF
>TRBV28|TRBJ2-3
CASTLGLAAGTDTQYF
>TRBV5-6|TRBJ2-7
CASSFLAGVYEQYF
>TRBV5-8|TRBJ2-7
CASSFPGTYEQYF
>TRBV20-1|TRBJ2-7
CSAHNLRTSSYEQYF